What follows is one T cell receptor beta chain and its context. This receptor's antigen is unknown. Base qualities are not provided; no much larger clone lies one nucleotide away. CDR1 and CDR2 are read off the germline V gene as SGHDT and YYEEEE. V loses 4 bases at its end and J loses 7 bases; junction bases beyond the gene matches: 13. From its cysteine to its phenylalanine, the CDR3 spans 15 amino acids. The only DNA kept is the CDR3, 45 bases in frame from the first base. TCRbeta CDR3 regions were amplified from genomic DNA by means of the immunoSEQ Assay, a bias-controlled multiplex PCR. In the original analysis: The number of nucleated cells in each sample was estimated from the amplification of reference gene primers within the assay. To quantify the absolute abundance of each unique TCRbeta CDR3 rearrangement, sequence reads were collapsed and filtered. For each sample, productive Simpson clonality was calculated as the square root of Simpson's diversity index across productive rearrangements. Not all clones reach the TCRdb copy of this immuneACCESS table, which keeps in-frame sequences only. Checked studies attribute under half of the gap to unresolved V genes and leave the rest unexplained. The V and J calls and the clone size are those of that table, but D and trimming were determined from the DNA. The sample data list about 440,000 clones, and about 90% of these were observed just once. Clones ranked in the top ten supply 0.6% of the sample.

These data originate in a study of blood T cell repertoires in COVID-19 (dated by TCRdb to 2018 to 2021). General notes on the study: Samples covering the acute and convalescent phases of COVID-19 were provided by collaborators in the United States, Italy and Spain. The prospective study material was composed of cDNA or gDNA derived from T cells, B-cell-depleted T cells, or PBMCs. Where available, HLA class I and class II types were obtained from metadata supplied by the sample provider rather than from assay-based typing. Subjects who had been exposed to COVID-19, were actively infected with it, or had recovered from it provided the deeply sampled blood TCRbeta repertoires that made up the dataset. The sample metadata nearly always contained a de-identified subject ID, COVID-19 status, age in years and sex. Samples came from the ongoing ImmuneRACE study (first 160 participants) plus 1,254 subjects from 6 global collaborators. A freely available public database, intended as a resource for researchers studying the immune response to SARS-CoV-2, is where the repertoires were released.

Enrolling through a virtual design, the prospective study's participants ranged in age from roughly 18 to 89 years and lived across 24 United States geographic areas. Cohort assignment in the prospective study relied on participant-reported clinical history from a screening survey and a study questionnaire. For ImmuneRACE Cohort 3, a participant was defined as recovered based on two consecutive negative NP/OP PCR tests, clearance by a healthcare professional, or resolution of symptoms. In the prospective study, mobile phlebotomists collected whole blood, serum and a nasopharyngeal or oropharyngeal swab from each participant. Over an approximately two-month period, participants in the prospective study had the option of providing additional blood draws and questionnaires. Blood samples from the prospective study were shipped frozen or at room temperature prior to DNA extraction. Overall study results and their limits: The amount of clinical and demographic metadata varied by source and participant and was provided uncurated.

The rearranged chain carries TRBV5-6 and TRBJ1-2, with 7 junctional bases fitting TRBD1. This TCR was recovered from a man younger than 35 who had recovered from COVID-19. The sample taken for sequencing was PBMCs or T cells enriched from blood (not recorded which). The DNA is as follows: TGTGCCAGCAGCACAGGGACAGTCAAAATAGCTGGCTACACCTTC. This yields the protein CASSTGTVKIAGYTF.